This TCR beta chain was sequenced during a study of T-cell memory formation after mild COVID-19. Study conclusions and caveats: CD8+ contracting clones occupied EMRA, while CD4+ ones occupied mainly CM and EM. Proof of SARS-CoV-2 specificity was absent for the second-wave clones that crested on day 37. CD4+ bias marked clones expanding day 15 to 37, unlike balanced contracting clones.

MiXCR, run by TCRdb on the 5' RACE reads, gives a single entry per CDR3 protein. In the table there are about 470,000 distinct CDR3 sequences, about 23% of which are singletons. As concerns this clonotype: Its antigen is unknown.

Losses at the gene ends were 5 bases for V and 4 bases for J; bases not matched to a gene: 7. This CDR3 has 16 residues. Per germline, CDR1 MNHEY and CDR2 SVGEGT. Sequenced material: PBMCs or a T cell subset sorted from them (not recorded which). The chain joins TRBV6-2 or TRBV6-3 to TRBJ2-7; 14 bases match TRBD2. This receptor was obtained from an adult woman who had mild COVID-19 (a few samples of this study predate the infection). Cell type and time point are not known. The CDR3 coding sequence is TGTGCCAGCAGTGACACCGGGACTAGCGGGAGTTACGAGCAGTACTTC. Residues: CASSDTGTSGSYEQYF.